One sample yielded the 11 T cell receptor beta chains listed below, sequenced in a study of blood T cell repertoires in COVID-19. Some clones are missing from TCRdb's copy, which holds only in-frame ones; the method was immunoSEQ multiplex PCR. The sample lists 250,000 or so clones; 85% to 90% were seen once. Sequences were obtained from peripheral blood. The receptor set was obtained from a man in his 60s with acute or convalescent COVID-19.

The chain is built from TRBV4-3 and TRBJ2-3; 11 bases agree with TRBD2. J gave up 11 bases and V 3 bases, and 10 bases lay outside the gene matches. The CDR3 consists of 15 residues. In germline, CDR1 is LGHNA, CDR2 YSLEER. CDR3 residues: CASSQDTSGSSLQYF. Written as DNA, the CDR3 is TGCGCCAGCAGCCAGGATACTAGCGGGAGCTCATTGCAGTATTTT.

The chain carries TRBV19 and TRBJ1-2; D may be TRBD1 (6 bases). Germline V lookup: CDR1 LNHDA, CDR2 SQIVND (reference sequence). The CDR3 sequence is 11 residues long. V was clipped by 3 bases and J by 11 bases, with 10 bases between them. The CDR3 DNA reads as TGTGCCAGTAGTATGACAGGAGATTACACCTTC. This sequence encodes CASSMTGDYTF.

This chain links TRBV9 with TRBJ2-7; 8 positions match TRBD2. The CDR3 runs 15 residues. Germline CDR1 reads SGDLS; CDR2 reads YYNGEE. J gave up 6 bases and V 0 bases, and 8 bases lay outside the gene matches. DNA for the CDR3: TGTGCCAGCAGCGTAGCGGGAGGGCCGAGTTCCGAGCAGTACTTC. This translates into CASSVAGGPSSEQYF. The complete variable domain, with remaining parts taken from reference TRBV9 and TRBJ2-7, reads DSGVTQTPKHLITATGQRVTLRCSPRSGDLSVYWYQQSLDQGLQFLIQYYNGEERAKGNILERFSAQQFPDLHSELNLSSLELGDSALYFCASSVAGGPSSEQYFGPGTRLTVT.

This chain connects TRBV24-1 to TRBJ1-2, with TRBD1 matching 9 bases. Germline lookup yields CDR1 KGHDR and CDR2 SFDVKD. The CDR3 loop spans 13 amino acids. The V segment lost 9 bases and the J segment 6 bases; nucleotides outside the gene matches: 7. DNA of the CDR3: TGTGCCACCCGAGACGGACAGGGGCATGGCTACACCTTC. It codes for CATRDGQGHGYTF.

The genes are TRBV11-1 and TRBJ2-1; D ambiguous. Germline loops: CDR1 SGHAT, CDR2 FQDESV (reference sequence). V was trimmed by 8 bases and J by 0 bases, leaving 11 bases between them. The CDR3 length is 14 residues. DNA of the CDR3: TGTGCCAGCGCCTCCGCGCGCTCCTACAATGAGCAGTTCTTC. It codes for CASASARSYNEQFF.

The chain employs TRBV30 and TRBJ2-7; D is possibly TRBD1 (6 bases). V was cut by 0 bases and J by 0 bases, with 12 bases left in between. The CDR3 is made up of 15 amino acids. The germline V gene has CDR1 GTSNPN and CDR2 SVGIG (reference sequence). CDR3 in amino acids: CAWSVGKQGSYEQYF. In DNA form, the CDR3 reads TGTGCCTGGAGTGTAGGTAAACAGGGCTCCTACGAGCAGTACTTC.

This clone came up a few times. The chain is built from TRBV3-1 (or the pseudogene TRBV3-2) and TRBJ1-4; D might be TRBD1 (6 bases). Germline values: CDR1 LGHDT, CDR2 YNNKEL (reference sequence). V shed 1 base and J shed 8 bases, with 14 bases lying between them. CDR3 length: 15 amino acids. The CDR3: CASSQAGDTGEKLFF. As DNA, the CDR3 is TGTGCCAGCAGCCAAGCAGGGGACACAGGGGAAAAACTGTTTTTT.

The chain has TRBV7-8 and TRBJ2-7; TRBD2 matches 7 bases. V shed 3 bases and J 5 bases; nucleotides not matched to a gene: 10. The V gene's germline CDR1 is SGHVS and CDR2 FQNEAQ. The CDR3 length is 15 residues. The CDR3 protein is CASSLAGEDLDEQYF. CDR3 nucleotides: TGTGCCAGCAGCTTGGCGGGAGAGGATTTGGACGAGCAGTACTTC.

This clone was observed many times. The chain couples TRBV3-1 (or the pseudogene TRBV3-2) to TRBJ2-1; 14 bases match TRBD2. CDR1 is LGHDT, CDR2 YNNKEL, per germline (reference sequence). Germline trimming cut 4 bases from V and 6 bases from J; bases unmatched to any gene: 11. This CDR3 comprises 18 residues. CDR3 region: CASSLSGTSGRQGNEQFF. The CDR3 DNA reads TGTGCCAGCAGCCTATCCGGGACTAGCGGGAGACAGGGCAATGAGCAGTTCTTC.

The V call is TRBV7-8, the J call TRBJ1-2; the D is unclear. Trimming removed 1 base at V and 4 bases at J, with 13 bases between. There are 15 residues in the CDR3. In germline, CDR1 is SGHVS, CDR2 FQNEAQ. The CDR3 is CASSLDGDVGYGYTF. DNA for the CDR3: TGTGCCAGCAGCTTAGACGGGGATGTGGGCTATGGCTACACCTTC.

The table lists this clone with a count of one. J is TRBJ2-7 and V is TRBV7-9; TRBD2 is a possible D gene (6 bases). This CDR3 spans 16 amino acids. Trimming pared 4 bases from V and 0 bases from J, leaving 16 bases between. In germline, CDR1 is SEHNR, CDR2 FQNEAQ (reference sequence). CDR3 region: CASSSPRRGDSYEQYF. DNA for the CDR3: TGTGCCAGCAGCTCCCCTCGTCGCGGGGACTCCTACGAGCAGTACTTC.